The 21 T cell receptor beta chains given below trace back to one sample, sequenced in a study of blood T cell repertoires in COVID-19. Data came from immunoSEQ multiplex PCR; TCRdb stores just in-frame clones and leaves some out. This sample carries about 300,000 clones, around 84% of them seen once, and the ten largest clones take 1% to 1.5%. Sequencing was done on a sample of peripheral blood. All receptors come from a man between 65 and 85 years old with acute or convalescent COVID-19.

The chain couples TRBV15 to TRBJ2-2, with D unresolved. V was pared by 5 bases and J by 2 bases, with 9 bases between. CDR3 length equals 14 residues. Germline V lookup: CDR1 LNHNV, CDR2 YYDKDF (reference sequence). CDR3 sequence: CATSPSFNTGELFF. For the CDR3, the DNA is TGTGCCACCAGCCCTAGTTTTAACACCGGGGAGCTGTTTTTT. The full variable domain, its missing parts supplied by reference TRBV15 and TRBJ2-2, is DAMVIQNPRYQVTQFGKPVTLSCSQTLNHNVMYWYQQKSSQAPKLLFHYYDKDFNNEADTPDNFQSRRPNTSFCFLDIRSPGLGDTAMYLCATSPSFNTGELFFGEGSRLTVL.

The chain joins TRBV27 to TRBJ2-7; 9 nucleotides match TRBD2. The CDR3 extends over 15 amino acids. Germline loops: CDR1 MNHEY, CDR2 SMNVEV (reference sequence). V shed 7 bases, J shed 4 bases, and the junction held 11 bases outside the gene matches. Written as DNA, the CDR3 is TGTGCCAGCAATAGAGCGGGAGGACAACTATACGAGCAGTACTTC. This codes for CASNRAGGQLYEQYF.

The V and J genes are TRBV28 and TRBJ2-1; the match to TRBD2 covers 9 bases. The CDR3 length is 14 residues. Germline CDR1 and CDR2: MDHEN and SYDVKM. The V and J ends lost 6 bases and 14 bases, in that order; junction bases with no gene match: 14. The CDR3 here is CASSQTSGSLTEFF. As DNA, the CDR3 is TGTGCCAGCAGCCAGACTAGCGGTTCCCTGACGGAGTTCTTC.

V usage is TRBV5-1 and J usage is TRBJ1-4; 7 bases match TRBD1. Germline CDR1 and CDR2: SGHRS and YFSETQ. V shed 4 bases and J 6 bases; nucleotides not matched to a gene: 12. The CDR3 length is 16 residues. The CDR3 reads CASSPTPQGTDEKLFF. CDR3 in DNA: TGCGCCAGCAGCCCAACGCCCCAGGGGACAGATGAAAAACTGTTTTTT.

This clone was recorded a few times. This chain connects TRBV5-5 to TRBJ1-5, with D tentatively TRBD1 (6 bases). The V and J ends lost 1 base and 4 bases respectively, with 12 bases between them. Germline V gives CDR1 SGHKS, CDR2 YYEKEE (reference sequence). The CDR3 spans 15 residues. CDR3 DNA sequence: TGTGCCAGCAGCTTGTCTGGGCAGGGGAATCAGCCCCAGCATTTT. This translates into CASSLSGQGNQPQHF.

V usage is TRBV19 and J usage is TRBJ2-5; D perhaps matches TRBD2 (6 bases). The V gene's germline CDR1 is LNHDA and CDR2 SQIVND (reference sequence). This CDR3 has 15 residues. V lost 1 base and J 5 bases, leaving 14 bases between the germline ends. The CDR3 coding sequence is TGTGCCAGTAGTATAGGCGGCGGAGGGTCGGAGACCCAGTACTTC. It codes for CASSIGGGGSETQYF.

The J gene is TRBJ2-5, the V gene TRBV5-1; TRBD1 is a possible D gene (5 bases). Trimming cost V 4 bases and J 5 bases, with 15 bases left between them. CDR3 length: 14 residues. Per germline, CDR1 SGHRS and CDR2 YFSETQ. The CDR3 sequence: CASSIQGVSETQYF. The CDR3 DNA is TGCGCCAGCAGCATACAAGGGGTTAGTGAGACCCAGTACTTC.

This clone turned up a few times. This chain uses TRBV19 with TRBJ1-2; D is unresolved. CDR1 is LNHDA, CDR2 SQIVND, per germline (reference sequence). This CDR3 comprises 17 residues. V was cut by 6 bases and J by 0 bases, with 20 bases left in between. CDR3 in amino acids: CASRPGVSSWTNYGYTF. In DNA, the CDR3 is TGTGCCAGTAGGCCCGGGGTGAGCAGCTGGACTAACTATGGCTACACCTTC.

The chain has TRBV27 and TRBJ2-7, with 12 nucleotides matching TRBD1. The CDR3 has 17 amino acids. Unmatched junction bases numbered 14, after V lost 5 bases and J lost 6 bases. CDR1 is MNHEY, CDR2 SMNVEV, per germline (reference sequence). CDR3 coding DNA: TGTGCCAGCAGTCTTAGCCCCGGGACAGGGGGCTTCAGCGAGCAGTACTTC. It translates to CASSLSPGTGGFSEQYF.

This chain uses TRBV7-2 with TRBJ2-1; TRBD2 agrees at 10 bases. V shed 1 base and J 10 bases; nucleotides not matched to a gene: 1. The CDR3 sequence is 13 residues long. Germline CDR1 is SGHTA and CDR2 is FQGNSA. The CDR3 DNA reads TGTGCCAGCAGCTTAGGTAGCGGGAGGGAGCAGTTCTTC. Protein: CASSLGSGREQFF.

The chain carries TRBV6-1 and TRBJ1-1; no definite D call. The CDR3 length is 14 residues. Trimming pared 3 bases from V and 6 bases from J, leaving 14 bases between. Looked up from germline, CDR1 is MNHNS and CDR2 is SASEGT. The CDR3 DNA sequence: TGTGCCAGCAGTGATTGGGGAGAAAGGGCTGAAGCTTTCTTT. This translates into CASSDWGERAEAFF.

V usage is TRBV6-2 or TRBV6-3 and J usage is TRBJ2-1; 7 bases are shared with TRBD2. V trimming: 4 bases; J trimming: 2 bases; junction bases outside the gene matches: 5. CDR3 length equals 15 residues. The germline V gene encodes CDR1 MNHEY and CDR2 SVGEGT. Here the CDR3 DNA reads TGTGCCAGCAGTTTCCAAGCGGGGACCTACAATGAGCAGTTCTTC. Encoded protein: CASSFQAGTYNEQFF.

The chain couples TRBV3-1 (or the pseudogene TRBV3-2) to TRBJ1-3, with D unresolved. Trimming removed 1 base at V and 4 bases at J, with 11 bases between. Germline CDR1 and CDR2: LGHDT and YNNKEL (reference sequence). This CDR3 contains 15 residues. CDR3 loop: CASSQGLATGNTIYF. In nucleotides, the CDR3 is TGTGCCAGCAGCCAAGGGCTGGCCACGGGAAACACCATATATTTT.

V gene TRBV9 combines with J gene TRBJ1-2; D is perhaps TRBD1 (6 bases). The CDR3 totals 13 residues. Trimming took 4 bases from V and 7 from J, leaving 14 bases between them. Germline V gives CDR1 SGDLS, CDR2 YYNGEE. The CDR3 sequence: CASSPGGLGGYTF. The CDR3 coding sequence is TGTGCCAGCAGCCCCGGGGGGCTGGGTGGCTACACCTTC.

The chain is built from TRBV4-1 and TRBJ1-4, with a tentative D call TRBD1 (6 bases). CDR3 size: 14 residues. Germline V gives CDR1 MGHRA, CDR2 YSYEKL. V lost 2 bases and J lost 7, with 11 bases in between. The CDR3: CASSQYRVAEKLFF. The CDR3 DNA reads TGCGCCAGCAGCCAATACAGGGTGGCTGAAAAACTGTTTTTT.

The chain employs TRBV2 and TRBJ2-4; 8 bases map to TRBD1. V lost 8 bases and J lost 6; bases outside the gene matches: 6. Germline-derived CDR1 and CDR2 are SNHLY and FYNNEI. The CDR3 extends over 13 amino acids. Here the CDR3 DNA reads TGTGCCAGCCGCAGACAGGGGTTAAACATTCAGTACTTC. Translation gives CASRRQGLNIQYF. Combining the CDR3 with reference TRBV2 and TRBJ2-4 gives the whole variable domain EPEVTQTPSHQVTQMGQEVILRCVPISNHLYFYWYRQILGQKVEFLVSFYNNEISEKSEIFDDQFSVERPDGSNFTLKIRSTKLEDSAMYFCASRRQGLNIQYFGAGTRLSVL.

The chain joins TRBV28 to TRBJ2-7; 7 bases agree with TRBD2. Germline V lookup: CDR1 MDHEN, CDR2 SYDVKM. CDR3 length equals 14 residues. Losses at the gene ends were 6 bases for V and 2 bases for J; bases not matched to a gene: 7. The CDR3 DNA reads as TGTGCCAGCAGCCCCCGGGGGGATACCTACGAGCAGTACTTC. Encoded protein: CASSPRGDTYEQYF.

CDR3 amino acids: CASSLARTGNEQYF. In nucleotides, the CDR3 is TGCGCCAGCAGCTTGGCCAGGACGGGAAACGAGCAGTACTTC. The rearrangement links TRBV5-1 to TRBJ2-7; TRBD2 is a possible D gene (5 bases). The CDR3 loop spans 14 amino acids. Germline V CDR1 and CDR2: SGHRS, YFSETQ. V lost 0 bases, J lost 5 bases, and 12 bases lay in between.

The chain joins TRBV7-2 to TRBJ1-2, with TRBD1 as a possible D gene (5 bases). V shed 4 bases and J shed 7 bases, with 10 bases lying between them. Germline-derived CDR1 and CDR2 are SGHTA and FQGNSA. The CDR3 length is 12 residues. The CDR3 spells CASSSRVSGYTF. The CDR3 DNA is TGTGCCAGCAGCTCCAGGGTTTCTGGCTACACCTTC.

This chain connects TRBV10-3 to TRBJ2-1, with TRBD1 matching 7 bases. V lost 10 bases to trimming and J lost 8 bases; unmatched junction nucleotides: 11. The germline CDR1 and CDR2 sequences are ENHRY and SYGVKD. This CDR3 spans 13 amino acids. DNA for the CDR3: TGTGCCACCGGACGACAGGGTTTTGATGAGCAGTTCTTC. It translates to CATGRQGFDEQFF.

In this sample, this clone turned up once. J is TRBJ1-2 and V is TRBV28; D not resolved. The CDR3 loop spans 17 amino acids. V lost 7 bases to trimming and J lost 0 bases, with 21 bases between them. Germline CDR1 reads MDHEN; CDR2 reads SYDVKM. Here the CDR3 reads CASTQGGAAFSNYGYTF. The CDR3 DNA reads TGTGCCAGCACCCAAGGTGGAGCAGCTTTTTCTAACTATGGCTACACCTTC.